The text below deals with one T cell receptor (beta chain). Its specific antigen is unknown. No per-base quality is available; no much larger clone lies one base away. The data are from a study of control samples from healthy donors and cancer patients (TCRdb year 2020). V lost 7 bases and J lost 6 bases, and the count of bases not matched to a germline gene is 11. The germline V gene sets CDR1 to KGHSY and CDR2 to FQNENV. Inclusive of the bounding cysteine and phenylalanine, the CDR3 is 15 residues long. The CDR3 DNA has 45 bases and is translated from base 1. Libraries came from the immunoSEQ multiplex PCR assay. TCRdb obtained this table from immuneACCESS and retained in-frame rearrangements with V and J assigned. These tables miss some clones; where compared with another copy, unresolved V genes account for less than half of the shortfall, and the remainder is unexplained. In this sample the table shows tens of thousands of clones, 85% to 90% of which occur a single time. The ten largest clones represent 7.5% to 8% of the sample.

The rearranged chain carries TRBV16 and TRBJ1-2, with 10 bases aligning to TRBD1. The sequence derives from a woman between 55 and 75 years old in good health. Sequencing used blood. The nucleotide sequence reads as follows: TGTGCCAGCAATACCGGGACAGGGGTTAGTAATGGCTACACCTTC. Translated, this is CASNTGTGVSNGYTF.